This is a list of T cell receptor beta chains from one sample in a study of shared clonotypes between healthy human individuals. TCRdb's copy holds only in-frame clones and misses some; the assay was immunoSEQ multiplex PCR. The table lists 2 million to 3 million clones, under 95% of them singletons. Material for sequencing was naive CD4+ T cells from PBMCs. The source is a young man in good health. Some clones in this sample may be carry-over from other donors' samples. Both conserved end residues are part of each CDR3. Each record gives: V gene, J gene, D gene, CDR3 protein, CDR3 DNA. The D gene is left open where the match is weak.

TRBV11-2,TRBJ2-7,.,CASSLIATAYEQYF,TGTGCCAGCAGCTTAATCGCGACAGCCTACGAGCAGTACTTC
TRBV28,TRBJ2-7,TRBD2,CASSSNSGGRSYEQYF,TGTGCCAGCAGTAGCAATTCCGGCGGGAGGTCTTACGAGCAGTACTTC
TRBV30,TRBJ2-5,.,CAWARAAQETQYF,TGTGCCTGGGCTCGTGCGGCCCAAGAGACCCAGTACTTC
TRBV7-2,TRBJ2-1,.,CASSLTGLFYNEQFF,TGTGCCAGCAGCTTAACGGGACTTTTCTACAATGAGCAGTTCTTC
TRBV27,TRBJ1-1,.,CASSPIYRDLMNTEAFF,TGTGCCAGCAGTCCCATATACAGAGATCTCATGAACACTGAAGCTTTCTTT
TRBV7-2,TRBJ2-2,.,CASSFLTANTGELFF,TGTGCCAGCAGCTTCTTGACGGCGAACACCGGGGAGCTGTTTTTT
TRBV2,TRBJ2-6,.,CASNALGNSGANVLTF,TGTGCCAGCAATGCTCTCGGGAATTCTGGGGCCAACGTCCTGACTTTC
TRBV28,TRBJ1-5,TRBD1,CASRFRDRRVEPQHF,TGTGCCAGCAGATTCCGGGACAGAAGAGTAGAGCCCCAGCATTTT
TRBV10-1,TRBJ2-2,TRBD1,CASSSGTGGEGVQLFF,TGCGCCAGCAGCTCCGGGACAGGGGGCGAGGGGGTACAGCTGTTTTTT
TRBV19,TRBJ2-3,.,CASRQGDTQYF,TGTGCCAGTAGACAGGGAGATACGCAGTATTTT
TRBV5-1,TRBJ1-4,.,CASSLTEGEKLFF,TGCGCCAGCAGCTTAACGGAGGGTGAAAAACTGTTTTTT
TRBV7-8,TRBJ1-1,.,CASSLARGSTEAFF,TGTGCCAGCAGCTTAGCACGGGGCTCGACTGAAGCTTTCTTT
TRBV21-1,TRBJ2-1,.,CASSPTLTSGRAHEQFF,TGTGCCAGCAGCCCCACCCTGACTAGCGGGAGGGCACATGAGCAGTTCTTC
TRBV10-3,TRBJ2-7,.,CAISESTLNYEQYF,TGTGCCATCAGTGAGTCGACTTTAAACTACGAGCAGTACTTC
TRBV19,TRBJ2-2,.,CASKAPGSAGELFF,TGTGCCAGTAAAGCCCCAGGGTCGGCCGGGGAGCTGTTTTTT
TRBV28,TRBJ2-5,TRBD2,CASSKAGEGGETQYF,TGTGCCAGCAGCAAAGCGGGAGAAGGGGGAGAGACCCAGTACTTC
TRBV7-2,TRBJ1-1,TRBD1,CASSGPRRGTGMRRTEAFF,TGTGCCAGCAGCGGCCCTCGGAGAGGGACAGGGATGAGAAGGACTGAAGCTTTCTTT